The entry below gives a single T cell receptor beta chain sequence along with its context. This clone has just a few counts. The antigen it binds to is not known. No base quality values were provided; no much bigger clone lies one nucleotide off. Receptor amplification or capture employed the immunoSEQ multiplex PCR assay. For the multiplex PCR, a mixture combining 60 forward primers for TCR Vbeta segments and 13 reverse primers for TCR Jbeta segments was used. Amplification of the CDR3 region of rearranged TCR beta genes was performed with a multiplex PCR assay on genomic DNA. The Illumina HiSeq System was used to sequence the amplified TCR beta libraries as 87-base-pair reads. In the original analysis: A later analysis counted around 72 million unique TCR beta chains across the 670 or so repertoires, and around 9.9 million of these chains were shared by at least two donors. Raw reads were error-corrected and collapsed into unique sequences with a nearest-neighbor algorithm that merged closely related sequences to remove PCR and sequencing errors. CDR3 sequences were aligned to IMGT reference sequences to assign V, D and J gene segments. Each retained sequence needed at least a six-nucleotide match to both a V gene segment and a J gene segment. A rearrangement counted as productive if the CDR3 had no stop codons and remained in frame with V and J, and every other rearrangement counted as non-productive. CDR3 was defined according to IMGT convention as the region running from the second conserved V-encoded cysteine to the conserved J-encoded phenylalanine. The earlier analysis of 587 of the donors excluded any sequence lacking an unambiguous match to a single V gene segment. An earlier analysis of just under 600 of the donors called V segments functional above 56.7% productive rearrangements and segregating when the between-donor standard deviation exceeded 5%. To diagnose cytomegalovirus status from the catalog of TCR beta chain sequences, a statistical classification framework was built. A later analysis assigned V and J genes by comparing TCR nucleotide sequences with IMGT/GENE-DB human TR gene sequences. A later analysis assigned CDR3 sequences and most-parsimonious VDJ recombination scenarios with the TCRdist pipeline. In a later analysis, each TCR beta chain was defined by its CDR3 amino acid sequence together with its V-gene family, and reads without a unique V-gene family were excluded. To address suspected cross-contamination and a sequencing artifact, a later analysis removed approximately 600 highly shared, low-generation-probability nucleotide sequences. In a later analysis, a clonal expansion index for each public chain was calculated from normalized within-repertoire ranks of inferred template counts. Generation probabilities in a later analysis came from a VDJ recombination model fitted to out-of-frame rearrangements, and those results were checked against IGoR. Hypergeometric tests were used in a later analysis to score TCR-TCR, TCR-HLA and TCR-CMV co-occurrence, with a repertoire-size bias correction applied to the TCR pairs. To estimate false discovery rates, a later analysis permuted the HLA or CMV assignments 20 times. In a later analysis, co-occurring TCRs were grouped with DBSCAN, and TCRdist sequence similarity was added when clustering was performed within HLA-allele-positive subsets. Repertoires with fewer than 30,000 or more than 120,000 public chains, plus five repertoires with anomalous nucleotide sharing, were excluded from co-occurrence clustering. As stored in TCRdb, this immuneACCESS dataset retains in-frame rearrangements with V and J assigned. A fraction of the clones does not appear; measured against another copy, unresolved V genes explain less than half of the discrepancy, and the remainder lacks a known reason. V, J and clone size are taken as reported in that table, and D and trimming were inferred from the DNA itself. This sample holds fewer than 200,000 clones; about 80% were observed only once. The ten largest clones add up to 0.5% to 0.8% of the sample.

This entry comes from a study of cytomegalovirus exposure and HLA in healthy donors (dated by TCRdb to 2016 to 2017). Regarding the research as a whole: An earlier analysis of fewer than 750 of the donors reported approximately 260 Gb of sequence data and 117 million unique TCR beta sequences obtained from approximately 180 million T cells. Roughly 300 gigabases of sequencing data and around 90 million unique TCR sequences made up an early release that covered roughly 670 HLA-typed donors. Of the roughly 390 genotyped donors, approximately 82% fell in the genetic ancestry cluster associated with self-reported Caucasian donors. The study was designed to test whether signatures of past pathogen exposure could be identified by cataloging public T cell receptors. The study profiled the T cell repertoires of 500 to 800 subjects by immunosequencing and related them to cytomegalovirus serostatus. A separate validation cohort of over a hundred different subjects was used in addition to the 666-subject first cohort. To predict cytomegalovirus infection status, the study brought together high-throughput TCR immunosequencing, statistical association of individual TCRs with disease status, and machine learning. In a later analysis, previously published TCR beta repertoires from more than 500 donors were re-analyzed and high-resolution HLA genotyping was added so that TCR occurrence patterns could be studied. Rather than drawing on any new phenotypic data, the later analysis identified candidate immune exposures from TCR beta sequences and the way those sequences occurred across donors. In an earlier analysis of around 540 of the donors, high-throughput TCR beta sequencing was used to judge whether each TCR beta V gene segment behaved as functional or pseudogenic. Donor age, sex, ethnicity and CMV serostatus were collected together with the repertoire data. A later genetic analysis took genome-wide SNP genotypes for about 55% of the roughly 670 donors and used that subset as a discovery cohort. All discovery cohort repertoires had been generated on a single sequencing platform. HLA typing covered class I and class II loci at four-digit resolution. Typing coverage varied by locus: about 629-640 donors for A, B, C, DRB1 and DQB1; approximately 520 for DQA1; about 590 for DPA1; roughly 470 for DPB1. Roughly 5 DR-DQ haplotypes were treated as single units for association and clustering because of strong linkage in the cohort. Among some 410 genotyped donors of the cohort, an average of approximately 200,000 unique TCR beta nucleotide sequences was sequenced per donor, of which about 19% were non-productive. Broad study findings and their caveats: In a later analysis, several top co-occurrence clusters were reported to appear linked to parvovirus B19, influenza, CMV and Epstein-Barr virus. Three of the identified cytomegalovirus-associated TCR beta chains were confirmed in vitro to be specific for cytomegalovirus antigens. A later analysis associated approximately 17,000 TCR beta sequences with specific HLA alleles at a false discovery rate of 0.05. It was suggested by the authors that the approach could potentially be generalized to other disease states and immunological phenotypes. Correlated functional status among segregating V segments might be attributable to linkage disequilibrium, but an unknown experimental factor could not be ruled out. Strong co-occurrence of HLA alleles, especially DR and DQ, made assigning TCR associations to individual alleles difficult. Roughly uniform sequencing depth across donors was assumed in presence/absence analyses, although this assumption may not hold. A further reported finding was that TCR beta sequences accurately predicted the HLA-A and HLA-B alleles for most subjects in the first cohort. In a later analysis, the rate of TCR association differed among HLA loci, with DRB1 alleles having the most associated TCRs and HLA-C alleles having the fewest. Most TCR sequences were observed very rarely across donors, whereas some public TCRs were present in many individuals. Because HLA typing was unavailable for some donors at each locus, only the typed subset was used in association tests. Compared with the 666-donor mean, donors in an Asian-associated ancestry cluster had fewer N-insertions in productive TCRs, according to a later genetic analysis. In an earlier analysis of approximately 590 of the donors, most TCR beta V segments appeared in productive rearrangements about 87% or about 30% of the time, broadly matching IMGT annotations. V-gene and J-gene trimming of TCR beta chains was associated with a missense DCLRE1C variant in a later genetic analysis, and the association was replicated in an independent cohort. The study gave a list of over 150 TCR beta chains associated with cytomegalovirus. According to a later analysis, most CMV-associated TCR beta chains appeared to be HLA-restricted, and the HLA associations seemed to be driven largely by CMV exposure. In this cohort, only TCR beta chains were sequenced, and detectable features were limited by the absence of alpha or paired-chain data. For the cohort, immune exposure information was limited to CMV serostatus. The classifier was reported to diagnose cytomegalovirus status with high specificity and sensitivity in both the original and validation cohorts. The earlier analysis of approximately 560 of the donors excluded around 17 rarely observed V segments, including chromosome 9 orphons, because counts were too low. In a later analysis, HLA-associated TCR beta chains showed more clonal expansion and lower generation probabilities than non-associated chains that were equally common. The sequencing pipeline was judged likely to have produced a cluster of highly shared sequence variants as a technical artifact. Because the 87-base-pair reads could not distinguish some IMGT-functional V segments, including TRBV6-2 and TRBV6-3, those segments were excluded.

The CDR3 runs 18 amino acids, cysteine and phenylalanine included. This entry keeps only the CDR3 DNA: 54 bases, framed from base 1. According to the germline V gene, CDR1 reads SGDLS and CDR2 reads YYNGEE. A distance of 21 bases separates the germline ends of V and J, which lose 0 bases and 4 bases respectively. In total, roughly 710 healthy bone marrow donors made up the cohort. At the time of sampling, every cohort member was nominally healthy, though immune exposures that went unrecorded were likely present. The donor tested CMV seronegative, placing the donor among the 350 to 400 seronegative members of the cohort. Every donor gave a peripheral blood sample, and the peripheral blood mononuclear cells from that sample were used for TCR beta sequencing. The Qiagen DNeasy Blood Extraction Kit was used to extract genomic DNA from the blood cell samples.

Here the chain combines TRBV9 and TRBJ2-3, and TRBD2 may be the D gene, going by 6 matching bases. The sequencing sample was made of PBMCs. This TCR was sampled from a boy between 10 and 17 years old in good health and CMV-seronegative. The base sequence is TGTGCCAGCAGCGTAGGTCTGGGGGGAGTAACTACTCCAGATACGCAGTATTTT. This yields the protein CASSVGLGGVTTPDTQYF.